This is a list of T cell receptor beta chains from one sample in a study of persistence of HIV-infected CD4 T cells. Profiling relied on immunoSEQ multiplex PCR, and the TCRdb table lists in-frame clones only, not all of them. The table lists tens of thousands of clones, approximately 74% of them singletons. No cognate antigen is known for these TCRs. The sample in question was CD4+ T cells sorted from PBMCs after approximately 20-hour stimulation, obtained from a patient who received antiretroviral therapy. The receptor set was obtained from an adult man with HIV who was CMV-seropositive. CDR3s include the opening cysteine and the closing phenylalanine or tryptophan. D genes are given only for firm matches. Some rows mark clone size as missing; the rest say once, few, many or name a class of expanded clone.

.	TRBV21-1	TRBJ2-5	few	CASSILAGQETQYF	TGTGCCAGCAGCATTCTAGCGGGACAAGAGACCCAGTACTTC
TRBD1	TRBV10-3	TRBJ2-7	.	CAISERQGSYEQYF	TGTGCCATCAGTGAGCGACAGGGGTCCTACGAGCAGTACTTC
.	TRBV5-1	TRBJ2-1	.	CASSLGSTPFQFF	TGCGCCAGCAGCTTGGGGTCCACACCATTTCAGTTCTTC
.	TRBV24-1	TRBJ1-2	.	CATSDLGTGYGYTF	TGTGCCACCAGTGATCTTGGGACCGGCTATGGCTACACCTTC
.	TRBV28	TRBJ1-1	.	CASSLPPAGTAVGEAFF	TGTGCCAGCAGTTTGCCCCCGGCCGGGACCGCGGTGGGTGAAGCTTTCTTT
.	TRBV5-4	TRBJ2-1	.	CASSFGGPGNEQFF	TGTGCCAGCAGCTTCGGGGGGCCTGGAAATGAGCAGTTCTTC
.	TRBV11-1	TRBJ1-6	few	CASTGSSGSPLHF	TGTGCCAGCACAGGGTCCTCGGGCTCACCCCTCCACTTT
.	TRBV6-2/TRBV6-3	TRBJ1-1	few	CASSYGSYTEAFF	TGTGCCAGCAGTTACGGTAGCTACACTGAAGCTTTCTTT
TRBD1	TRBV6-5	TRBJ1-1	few	CASRIRGRETEAFF	TGTGCCAGCCGGATAAGGGGGCGAGAGACTGAAGCTTTCTTT
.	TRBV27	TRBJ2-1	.	CASSRVLGYNEQFF	TGTGCCAGCAGTAGGGTTTTGGGCTACAATGAGCAGTTCTTC
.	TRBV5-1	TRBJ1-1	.	CASSEQGIPNTEAFF	TGCGCCAGCAGCGAACAGGGCATCCCAAACACTGAAGCTTTCTTT
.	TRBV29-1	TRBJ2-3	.	CSVGQGGTDTQYF	TGCAGCGTTGGGCAGGGGGGAACAGATACGCAGTATTTT
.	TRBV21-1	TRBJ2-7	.	CASSKEAANYEQYF	TGTGCCAGCAGCAAAGAGGCAGCTAACTACGAGCAGTACTTC
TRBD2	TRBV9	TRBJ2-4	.	CARREGLAGKLAKNIQYF	TGTGCCAGGAGAGAGGGACTAGCGGGGAAGCTAGCCAAAAACATTCAGTACTTC
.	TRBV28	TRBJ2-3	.	CASSLGGSTDTQYF	TGTGCCAGCAGTCTCGGGGGTAGCACAGATACGCAGTATTTT
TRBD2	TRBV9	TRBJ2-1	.	CASSVALLAGGLTYNEQFF	TGTGCCAGCAGCGTAGCACTGCTAGCGGGGGGGCTGACCTACAATGAGCAGTTCTTC
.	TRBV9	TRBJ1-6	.	CASSVEGGSSYNSPLHF	TGTGCCAGCAGCGTAGAGGGGGGTAGCTCCTATAATTCACCCCTCCACTTT
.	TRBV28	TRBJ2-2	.	CASRDNGPGLSTGELFF	TGTGCCAGCAGAGATAATGGCCCAGGGCTGAGCACCGGGGAGCTGTTTTTT
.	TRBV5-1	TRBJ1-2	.	CASSLGGDYGYTF	TGCGCCAGCAGCCTGGGGGGTGATTATGGCTACACCTTC
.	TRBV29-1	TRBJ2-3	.	CSGRGRGGGTQYF	TGCAGCGGCAGGGGGCGGGGGGGAGGTACGCAGTATTTT
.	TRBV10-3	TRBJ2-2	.	CAISLNVGELFF	TGTGCCATCAGTCTCAACGTCGGGGAGCTGTTTTTT
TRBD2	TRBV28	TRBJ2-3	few	CASSLEGGGVTDTQYF	TGTGCCAGCAGTCTTGAGGGCGGGGGGGTCACAGATACGCAGTATTTT
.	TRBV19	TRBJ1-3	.	CASSIADRSGNTIYF	TGTGCCAGTAGTATAGCCGACCGCTCTGGAAACACCATATATTTT
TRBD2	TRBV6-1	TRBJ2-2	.	CASSDRGETGELFF	TGTGCCAGCAGTGATCGGGGGGAGACCGGGGAGCTGTTTTTT
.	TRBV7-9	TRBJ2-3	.	CASSFRDSTDTQYF	TGTGCCAGCAGCTTTCGGGACAGCACAGATACGCAGTATTTT
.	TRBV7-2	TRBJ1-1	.	CASSLGAVEAFF	TGTGCCAGCAGCTTAGGAGCGGTGGAAGCTTTCTTT
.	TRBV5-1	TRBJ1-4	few	CASSPARSTNEKLFF	TGCGCCAGCAGCCCGGCAAGGAGTACTAATGAAAAACTGTTTTTT
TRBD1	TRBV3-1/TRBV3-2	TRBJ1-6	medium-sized	CASGQVGSPLHF	TGTGCCAGCGGACAGGTAGGATCACCCCTCCACTTT
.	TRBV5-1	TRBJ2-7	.	CASSTSWTTNEQYF	TGCGCCAGCAGCACTTCTTGGACAACTAACGAGCAGTACTTC
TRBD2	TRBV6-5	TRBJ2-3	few	CASSYSRDYSTDTQYF	TGTGCCAGCAGTTACTCCCGGGACTACAGCACAGATACGCAGTATTTT
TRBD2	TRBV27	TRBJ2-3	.	CASSLFSLAGSGTDTQYF	TGTGCCAGCAGTTTATTCTCCCTAGCGGGGTCAGGAACAGATACGCAGTATTTT
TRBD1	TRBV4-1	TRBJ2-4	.	CASSQPDRGRGKNIQYF	TGCGCCAGCAGCCAACCCGACAGGGGGAGGGGCAAAAACATTCAGTACTTC
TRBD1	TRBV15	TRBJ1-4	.	CATSRDGTGANEKLFF	TGTGCCACCAGCAGAGATGGTACAGGGGCGAATGAAAAACTGTTTTTT
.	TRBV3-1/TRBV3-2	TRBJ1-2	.	CASSPAGYGYTF	TGTGCCAGCAGCCCAGCTGGTTATGGCTACACCTTC
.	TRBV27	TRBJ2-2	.	CASSMTGRLDTGELFF	TGTGCCAGCAGTATGACAGGGAGGTTGGACACCGGGGAGCTGTTTTTT
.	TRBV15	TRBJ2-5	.	CATSRQYQETQYF	TGTGCCACCAGCCGACAGTACCAAGAGACCCAGTACTTC
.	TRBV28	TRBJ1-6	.	CASSFQNSPLHF	TGTGCCAGCAGTTTTCAGAATTCACCCCTCCACTTT